These T cell receptor beta chains were read from a single sample in a study of T cell changes during pregnancy in multiple sclerosis. Libraries were prepared by immunoSEQ multiplex PCR; TCRdb keeps only in-frame clonotypes and omits some of them. This table holds roughly 93,000 clones, under 95% found once. The sample consisted of peripheral blood, taken before pregnancy. These receptors originate from a female donor with multiple sclerosis, enrolled in a pregnancy study. Both conserved end residues are trimmed from each CDR3.

J gene | V gene | CDR3 protein
TRBJ2-1 | TRBV18 | ASSLGVGGGYNEQF
TRBJ1-1 | TRBV7-2 | ASRHNTEAF
TRBJ2-3 | TRBV14 | ASSELLAGGADTQY
TRBJ2-1 | TRBV27 | ASSLAGVHNEQF
TRBJ2-7 | TRBV15 | ATSSLLAGAGWEQY
TRBJ1-1 | TRBV9 | ASSVGGVGGPNTEAF
TRBJ1-3 | TRBV9 | ASSVAGQGSGIY
TRBJ1-6 | TRBV27 | ASRDLSSYNSPLH
TRBJ2-3 | TRBV27 | ASSLSSWPSDTQY
TRBJ2-2 | TRBV2 | ASRGDSNRGELF
TRBJ2-7 | TRBV4-1 | ASSLGGGNEQY
TRBJ2-2 | TRBV5-1 | ASSPGTGAGELF
TRBJ1-2 | TRBV5-4 | ASSSPESRAHYGYT
TRBJ1-5 | TRBV7-2 | ASSLSGDRVNQPQH
TRBJ2-7 | TRBV7-9 | ASSGGWGGDYEQY
TRBJ2-2 | TRBV5-1 | ASRRDRANTGELF
TRBJ2-5 | TRBV6-1 | ASSEALQGPLQETQY
TRBJ1-3 | TRBV7-2 | ASSPGHAGNTIY
TRBJ1-2 | TRBV10-3 | AISAGQERGYT
TRBJ2-1 | TRBV29-1 | SVAIGTSGAQGEQF
TRBJ1-1 | TRBV4-2 | ASSPTGGGHTEAF
TRBJ2-7 | TRBV5-4 | ASSSTHLAGGPEYEQY
TRBJ2-1 | TRBV11-1 | ASSLVRGHNEQF
TRBJ1-5 | TRBV7-8 | ASSLAGAVQPQH
TRBJ2-7 | TRBV2 | ASSVAGGPVEQY